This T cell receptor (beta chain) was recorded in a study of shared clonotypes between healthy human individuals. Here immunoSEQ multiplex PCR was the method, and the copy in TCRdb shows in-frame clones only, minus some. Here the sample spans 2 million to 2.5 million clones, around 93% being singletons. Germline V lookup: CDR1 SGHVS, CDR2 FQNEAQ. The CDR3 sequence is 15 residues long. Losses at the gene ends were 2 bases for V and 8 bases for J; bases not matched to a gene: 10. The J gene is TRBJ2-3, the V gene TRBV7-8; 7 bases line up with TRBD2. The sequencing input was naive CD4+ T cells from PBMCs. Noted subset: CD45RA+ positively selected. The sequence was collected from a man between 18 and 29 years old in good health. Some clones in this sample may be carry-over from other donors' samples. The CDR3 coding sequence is TGTGCCAGCAGCTTACTGGCGGGAGAGTGGGGTACGCAGTATTTT. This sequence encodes CASSLLAGEWGTQYF.